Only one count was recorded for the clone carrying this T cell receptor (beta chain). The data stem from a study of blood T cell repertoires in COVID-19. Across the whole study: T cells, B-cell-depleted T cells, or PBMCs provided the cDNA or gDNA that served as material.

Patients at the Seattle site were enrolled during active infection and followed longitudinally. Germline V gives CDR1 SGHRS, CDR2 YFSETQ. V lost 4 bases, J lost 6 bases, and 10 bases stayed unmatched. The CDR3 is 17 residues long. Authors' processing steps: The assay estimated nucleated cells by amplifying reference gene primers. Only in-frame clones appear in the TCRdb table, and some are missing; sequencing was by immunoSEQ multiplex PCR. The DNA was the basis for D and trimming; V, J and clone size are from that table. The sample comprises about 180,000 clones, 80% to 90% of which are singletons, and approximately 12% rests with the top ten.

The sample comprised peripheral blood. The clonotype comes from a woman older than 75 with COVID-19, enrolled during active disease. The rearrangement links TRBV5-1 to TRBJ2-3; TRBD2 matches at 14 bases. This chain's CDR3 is CASSAGTSGRGADTQYF. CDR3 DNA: TGCGCCAGCAGCGCAGGGACTAGCGGGAGAGGGGCGGATACGCAGTATTTT. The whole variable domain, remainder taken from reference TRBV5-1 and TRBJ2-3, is KAGVTQTPRYLIKTRGQQVTLSCSPISGHRSVSWYQQTPGQGLQFLFEYFSETQRNKGNFPGRFSGRQFSNSRSEMNVSTLELGDSALYLCASSAGTSGRGADTQYFGPGTRLTVL.